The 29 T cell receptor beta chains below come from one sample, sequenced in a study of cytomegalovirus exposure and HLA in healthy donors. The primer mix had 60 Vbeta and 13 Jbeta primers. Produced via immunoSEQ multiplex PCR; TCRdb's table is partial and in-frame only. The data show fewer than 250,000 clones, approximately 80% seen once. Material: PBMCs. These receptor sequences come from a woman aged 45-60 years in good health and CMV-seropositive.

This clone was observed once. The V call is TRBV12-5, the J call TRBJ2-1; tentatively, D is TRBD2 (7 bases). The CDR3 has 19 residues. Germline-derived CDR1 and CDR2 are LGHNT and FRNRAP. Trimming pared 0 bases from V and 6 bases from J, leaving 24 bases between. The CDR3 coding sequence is TGTGCTAGTGGTTTGGTACGGGGGGCGATGGGGGGGCGGACCAATGAGCAGTTCTTC. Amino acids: CASGLVRGAMGGRTNEQFF.

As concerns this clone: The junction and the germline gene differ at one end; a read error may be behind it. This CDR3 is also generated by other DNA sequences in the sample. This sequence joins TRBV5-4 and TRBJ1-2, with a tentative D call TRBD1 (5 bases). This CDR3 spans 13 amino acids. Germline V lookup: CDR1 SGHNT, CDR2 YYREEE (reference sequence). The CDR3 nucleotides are TGCGCCAGCAGCCCGGAAGGGGTGAGTGGCTACACCTTC. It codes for CASSPEGVSGYTF.

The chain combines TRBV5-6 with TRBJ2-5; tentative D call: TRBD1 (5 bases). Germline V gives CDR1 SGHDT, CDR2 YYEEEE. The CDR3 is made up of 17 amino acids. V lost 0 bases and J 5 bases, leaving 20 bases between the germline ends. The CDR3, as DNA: TGTGCCAGCAGCTTGGGGTTGGCCCGACAATGGGGCGAGACCCAGTACTTC. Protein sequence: CASSLGLARQWGETQYF.

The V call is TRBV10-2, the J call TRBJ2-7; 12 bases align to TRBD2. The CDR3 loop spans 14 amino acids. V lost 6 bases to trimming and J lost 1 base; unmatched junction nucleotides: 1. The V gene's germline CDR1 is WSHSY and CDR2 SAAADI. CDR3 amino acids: CASSTSGGSYEQYF. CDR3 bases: TGCGCCAGCAGCACTAGCGGGGGGTCCTACGAGCAGTACTTC.

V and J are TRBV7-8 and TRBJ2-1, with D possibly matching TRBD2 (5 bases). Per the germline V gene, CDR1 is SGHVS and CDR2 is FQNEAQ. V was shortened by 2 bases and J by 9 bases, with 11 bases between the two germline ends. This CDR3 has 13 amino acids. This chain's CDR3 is CASSLPSKGEQFF. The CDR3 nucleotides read TGTGCCAGCAGCTTACCTAGCAAAGGTGAGCAGTTCTTC.

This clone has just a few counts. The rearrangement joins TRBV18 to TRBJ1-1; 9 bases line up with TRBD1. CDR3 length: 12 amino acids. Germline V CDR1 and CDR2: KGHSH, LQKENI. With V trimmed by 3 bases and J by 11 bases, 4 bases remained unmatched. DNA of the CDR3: TGTGCCAGCTCACCGGGACAGGGTCCGGCTTTCTTT. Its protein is CASSPGQGPAFF.

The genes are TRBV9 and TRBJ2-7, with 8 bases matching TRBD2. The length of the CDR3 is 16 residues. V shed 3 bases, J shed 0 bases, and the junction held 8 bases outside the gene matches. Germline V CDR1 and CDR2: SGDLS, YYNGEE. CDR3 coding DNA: TGTGCCAGCAGCGCCGGGGGGGGCACGAGCTCCTACGAGCAGTACTTC. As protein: CASSAGGGTSSYEQYF.

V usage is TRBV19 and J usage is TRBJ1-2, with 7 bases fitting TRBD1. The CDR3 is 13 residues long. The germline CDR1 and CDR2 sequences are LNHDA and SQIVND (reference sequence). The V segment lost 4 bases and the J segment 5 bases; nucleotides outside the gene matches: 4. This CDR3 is CASSTGTVYGYTF. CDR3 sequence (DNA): TGTGCCAGTAGTACCGGGACAGTGTATGGCTACACCTTC.

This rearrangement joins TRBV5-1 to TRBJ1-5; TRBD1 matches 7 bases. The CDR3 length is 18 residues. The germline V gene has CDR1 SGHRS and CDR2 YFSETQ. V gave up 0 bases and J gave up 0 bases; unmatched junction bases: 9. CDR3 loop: CASSLAGMGQISNQPQHF. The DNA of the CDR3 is TGCGCCAGCAGCTTGGCAGGAATGGGACAGATTAGCAATCAGCCCCAGCATTTT.

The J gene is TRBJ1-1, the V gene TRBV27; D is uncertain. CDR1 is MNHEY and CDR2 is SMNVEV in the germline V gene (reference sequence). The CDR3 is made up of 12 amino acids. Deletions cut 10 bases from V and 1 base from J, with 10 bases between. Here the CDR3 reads CATRHWNTEAFF. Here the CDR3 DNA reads TGTGCCACCCGACACTGGAACACTGAAGCTTTCTTT.

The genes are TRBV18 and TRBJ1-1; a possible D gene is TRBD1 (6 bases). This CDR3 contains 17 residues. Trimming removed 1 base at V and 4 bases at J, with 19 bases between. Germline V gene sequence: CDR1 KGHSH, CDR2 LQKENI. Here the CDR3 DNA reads TGTGCCAGCTCACCACTTTCCGCAGGGGCGGGGGGCACTGAAGCTTTCTTT. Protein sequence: CASSPLSAGAGGTEAFF. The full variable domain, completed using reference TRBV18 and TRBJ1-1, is NAGVMQNPRHLVRRRGQEARLRCSPMKGHSHVYWYRQLPEEGLKFMVYLQKENIIDESGMPKERFSAEFPKEGPSILRIQQVVRGDSAAYFCASSPLSAGAGGTEAFFGQGTRLTVV.

As DNA, the CDR3 is TGTGCCAGCAAGACAGACAATTCACCCCTCCACTTT. Residues: CASKTDNSPLHF. The chain employs TRBV19 and TRBJ1-6, with D perhaps matching TRBD1 (5 bases). The CDR3 spans 12 residues. V dropped 9 bases and J dropped 7 bases, with 10 bases sitting between them. The germline CDR1 and CDR2 sequences are LNHDA and SQIVND (reference sequence).

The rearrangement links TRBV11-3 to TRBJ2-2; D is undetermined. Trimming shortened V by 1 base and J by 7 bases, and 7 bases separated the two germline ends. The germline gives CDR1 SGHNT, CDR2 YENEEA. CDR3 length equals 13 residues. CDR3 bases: TGTGCCAGCAGCTTAGGCTCCGGCGGGGAGCTGTTTTTT. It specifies CASSLGSGGELFF.

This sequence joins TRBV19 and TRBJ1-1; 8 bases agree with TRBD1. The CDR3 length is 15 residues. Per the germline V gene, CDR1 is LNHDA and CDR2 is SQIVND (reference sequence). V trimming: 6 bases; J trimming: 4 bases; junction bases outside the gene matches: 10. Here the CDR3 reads CASRARQGSSTEAFF. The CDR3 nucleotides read TGTGCCAGTAGGGCCAGACAGGGGTCGAGCACTGAAGCTTTCTTT.

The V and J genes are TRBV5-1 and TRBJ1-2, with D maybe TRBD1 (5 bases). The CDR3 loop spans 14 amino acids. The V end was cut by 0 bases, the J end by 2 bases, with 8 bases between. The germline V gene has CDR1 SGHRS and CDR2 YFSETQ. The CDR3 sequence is CASSLDRFNYGYTF. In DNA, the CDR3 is TGCGCCAGCAGCTTGGACAGGTTCAACTATGGCTACACCTTC. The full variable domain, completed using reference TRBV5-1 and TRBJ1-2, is KAGVTQTPRYLIKTRGQQVTLSCSPISGHRSVSWYQQTPGQGLQFLFEYFSETQRNKGNFPGRFSGRQFSNSRSEMNVSTLELGDSALYLCASSLDRFNYGYTFGSGTRLTVV.

The CDR3 DNA follows: TGTGCCAGCAGCTCAGATGCGCAGGCCCATGGCTACACCTTC. It encodes CASSSDAQAHGYTF. The chain employs TRBV7-9 and TRBJ1-2; no reliable D call. Germline V gene sequence: CDR1 SEHNR, CDR2 FQNEAQ (reference sequence). The CDR3 is 14 amino acids. V was shortened by 4 bases and J by 6 bases, with 15 bases between the two germline ends. Supplemented by reference TRBV7-9 and TRBJ1-2, the full variable domain reads DTGVSQNPRHKITKRGQNVTFRCDPISEHNRLYWYRQTLGQGPEFLTYFQNEAQLEKSRLLSDRFSAERPKGSFSTLEIQRTEQGDSAMYLCASSSDAQAHGYTFGSGTRLTVV.

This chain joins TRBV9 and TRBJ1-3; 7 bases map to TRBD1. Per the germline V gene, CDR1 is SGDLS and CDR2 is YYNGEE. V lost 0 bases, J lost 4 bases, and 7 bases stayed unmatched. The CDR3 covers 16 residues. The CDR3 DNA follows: TGTGCCAGCAGCGTAGCTACAGGGGAAACAGGAAACACCATATATTTT. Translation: CASSVATGETGNTIYF.

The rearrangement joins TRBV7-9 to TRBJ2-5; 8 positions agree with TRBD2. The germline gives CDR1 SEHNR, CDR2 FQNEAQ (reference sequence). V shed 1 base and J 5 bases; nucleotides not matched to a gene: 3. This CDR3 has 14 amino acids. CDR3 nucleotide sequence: TGTGCCAGCAGCTTAGAGGGACTAGTGGAGACCCAGTACTTC. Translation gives CASSLEGLVETQYF. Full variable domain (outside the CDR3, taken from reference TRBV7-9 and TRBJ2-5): DTGVSQNPRHKITKRGQNVTFRCDPISEHNRLYWYRQTLGQGPEFLTYFQNEAQLEKSRLLSDRFSAERPKGSFSTLEIQRTEQGDSAMYLCASSLEGLVETQYFGPGTRLLVL.

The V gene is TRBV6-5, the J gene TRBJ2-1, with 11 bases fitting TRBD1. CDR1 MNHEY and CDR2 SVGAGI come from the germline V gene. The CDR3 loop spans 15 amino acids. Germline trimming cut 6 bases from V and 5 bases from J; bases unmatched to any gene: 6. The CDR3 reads CASRPGTGGHNEQFF. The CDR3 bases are TGTGCCAGCAGGCCCGGGACAGGGGGTCACAATGAGCAGTTCTTC.

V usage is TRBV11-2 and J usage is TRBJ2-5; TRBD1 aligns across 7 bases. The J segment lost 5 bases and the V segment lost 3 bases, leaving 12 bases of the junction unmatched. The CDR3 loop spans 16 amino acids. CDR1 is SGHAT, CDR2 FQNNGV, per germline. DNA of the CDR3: TGTGCCAGCAGCTTGGAAAACGGACAGGTCGCGGAGACCCAGTACTTC. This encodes CASSLENGQVAETQYF.

CDR3 residues: CASGRTVDQPQHF. CDR3 in DNA: TGTGCCAGCGGAAGGACAGTCGATCAGCCCCAGCATTTT. The J gene is TRBJ1-5, the V gene TRBV6-6, with D possibly matching TRBD1 (6 bases). The CDR3 totals 13 residues. Trimming removed 8 bases from V and 5 bases from J, with 13 bases in between. Germline V gene sequence: CDR1 MNHNY, CDR2 SVGAGI (reference sequence).

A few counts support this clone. CDR3 bases: TGCGCCAGCAGCTTGGCTGACATTCGCTCTGGAAACACCATATATTTT. Amino acid sequence: CASSLADIRSGNTIYF. This chain links TRBV5-1 with TRBJ1-3, with no clear D. The CDR3 runs to 16 residues. With 0 bases removed from V and 0 bases from J, the gap between germline ends came to 10 bases. Germline V CDR1 and CDR2: SGHRS, YFSETQ.

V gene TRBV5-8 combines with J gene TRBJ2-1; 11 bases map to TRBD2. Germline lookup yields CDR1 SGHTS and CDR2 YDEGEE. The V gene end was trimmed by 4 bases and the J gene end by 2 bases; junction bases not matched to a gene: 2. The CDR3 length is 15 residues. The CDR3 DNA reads TGTGCCAGCAGCGTACTAGCGGGGGCCTACAATGAGCAGTTCTTC. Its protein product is CASSVLAGAYNEQFF.

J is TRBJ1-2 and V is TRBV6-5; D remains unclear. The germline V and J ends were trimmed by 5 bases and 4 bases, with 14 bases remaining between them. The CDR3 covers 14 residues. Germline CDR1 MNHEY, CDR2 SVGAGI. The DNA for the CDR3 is TGTGCCAGCAGTCCTAACCCGGGGAGCTATGGCTACACCTTC. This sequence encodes CASSPNPGSYGYTF.

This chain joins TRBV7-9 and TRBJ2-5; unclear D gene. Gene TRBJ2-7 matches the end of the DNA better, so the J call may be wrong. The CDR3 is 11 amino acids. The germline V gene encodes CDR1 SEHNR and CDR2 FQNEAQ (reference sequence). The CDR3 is CASSLSSEQYF. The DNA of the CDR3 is TGTGCCAGCTCACTAAGCTCCGAGCAGTACTTC.

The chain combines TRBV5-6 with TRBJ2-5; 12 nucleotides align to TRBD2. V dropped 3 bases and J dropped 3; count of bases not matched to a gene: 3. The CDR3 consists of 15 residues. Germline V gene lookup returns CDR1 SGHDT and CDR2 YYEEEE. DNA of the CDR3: TGTGCCAGCAGCTGGGCTAGCGGGGGGGAAGAGACCCAGTACTTC. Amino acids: CASSWASGGEETQYF.

CDR3 sequence: CASSITGTLDYNEQFF. The CDR3 DNA reads as TGTGCCAGTAGTATAACCGGGACACTGGACTACAATGAGCAGTTCTTC. The chain is built from TRBV19 and TRBJ2-1; possible D gene TRBD1, 6 bases. Trimming took 2 bases from V and 3 from J, leaving 14 bases between them. Germline assignment: CDR1 LNHDA and CDR2 SQIVND (reference sequence). The CDR3 contains 16 residues. The variable domain in full, completed from reference TRBV19 and TRBJ2-1, reads DGGITQSPKYLFRKEGQNVTLSCEQNLNHDAMYWYRQDPGQGLRLIYYSQIVNDFQKGDIAEGYSVSREKKESFPLTVTSAQKNPTAFYLCASSITGTLDYNEQFFGPGTRLTVL.

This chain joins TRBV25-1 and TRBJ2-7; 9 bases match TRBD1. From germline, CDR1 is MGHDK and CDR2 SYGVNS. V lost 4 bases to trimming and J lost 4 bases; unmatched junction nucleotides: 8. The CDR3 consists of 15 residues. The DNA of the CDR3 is TGTGCCAGCAGTGCCACAGGGGGCCCCTTTTACGAGCAGTACTTC. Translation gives CASSATGGPFYEQYF.

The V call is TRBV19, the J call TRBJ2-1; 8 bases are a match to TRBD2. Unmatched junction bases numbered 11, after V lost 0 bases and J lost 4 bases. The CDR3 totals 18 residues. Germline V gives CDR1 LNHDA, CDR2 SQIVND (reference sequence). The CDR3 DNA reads TGTGCCAGTAGTATAGATCTATATCCCGGGGGGGGGTACAATGAGCAGTTCTTC. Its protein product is CASSIDLYPGGGYNEQFF.